These T cell receptor beta chains were read from a single sample in a study of response to subunit inactivated influenza vaccine. TCRdb reprocessed the RT-PCR reads via MiXCR and lists one record per CDR3 protein. The repertoire consists of some 500,000 distinct CDR3 sequences, with 10% to 15% occurring once and the leading ten covering around 13%. The material was PBMCs from blood, obtained about 40 days after vaccination. These receptors came from a man aged 50-59 years who received an inactivated influenza vaccine. Both conserved end residues are part of each CDR3. A D gene is named only where the DNA matches it firmly. Clone size is given for some rows only: seen once, a few or many times, or a class if the clone is expanded.

TRBJ2-7 - TRBV7-9 - TGTGCCAGCAGCTTAGCGGAGCTCGGGGCCTACGAGCAGTACTTC CASSLAELGAYEQYF
TRBJ2-1 - TRBV27 TRBD2 TGTGCCAGCAGTTACCGTAGCGGGAGATACAGTGAGCAGTTCTTC CASSYRSGRYSEQFF
TRBJ2-7 - TRBV12-3/TRBV12-4 TRBD1 TGTGCCAGCAGTTCCCCGTCCCGGGACAGGGGAAACGAGCAGTACTTC CASSSPSRDRGNEQYF
TRBJ1-6 - TRBV20-1 - TGCAGTGCTAGTGTCGGACAGTATAATTCACCCCTCCACTTT CSASVGQYNSPLHF
TRBJ1-2 few TRBV6-1 - TGTGCCAGCAGCCGACATAGCGGCTATGGCTACACCTTC CASSRHSGYGYTF
TRBJ2-3 few TRBV4-3 - TGCGCCAGCAGCCAAGATACGGGACGAGTTGGGGATACGCAGTATTTT CASSQDTGRVGDTQYF
TRBJ2-3 - TRBV7-2 - TGTGCCAGCAGCCCGAGTGCCTGGGATACGCAGTATTTT CASSPSAWDTQYF
TRBJ2-1 few TRBV2 TRBD2 TGTGCCAGCAGCCACCTAGGCGGGGGACGGGGGAGAAGCTCCTACAATGAGCAGTTCTTC CASSHLGGGRGRSSYNEQFF
TRBJ1-5 - TRBV12-3/TRBV12-4 - TGTGCCAGCAGTTTATCTGGGGGTAATAGCAATCAGCCCCAGCATTTT CASSLSGGNSNQPQHF
TRBJ2-7 many TRBV4-2 - TGTGCCAGCAGCCAAGGGGAGGACACCGCCTACGAGCAGTACTTC CASSQGEDTAYEQYF
TRBJ2-3 many TRBV7-9 TRBD2 TGTGCCAGCAGCGCCGGGACTAGCGGGAGGGCCATTTTTAGCACAGATACGCAGTATTTT CASSAGTSGRAIFSTDTQYF
TRBJ2-1 few TRBV24-1 TRBD1 TGTGCCACCAGTGCCCTGGGACAGGGGGCGGACAATGAGCAGTTCTTC CATSALGQGADNEQFF
TRBJ2-3 - TRBV12-3/TRBV12-4 - TGTGCCAGCAGCGCCGGGGATACGCAGTATTTT CASSAGDTQYF
TRBJ1-1 - TRBV6-5 TRBD1 TGTGCCAGCAGTTCGGACAGGGGGCGCGGGAACACTGAAGCTTTCTTT CASSSDRGRGNTEAFF
TRBJ1-4 few TRBV7-8 TRBD1 TGTGCCAGCAGCCTCTGGACAGGGGTAAATGAAAAACTGTTTTTT CASSLWTGVNEKLFF
TRBJ2-1 - TRBV15 - TGTGCCACCAGCTCCCGGGGGAGTCCCTACAATGAGCAGTTCTTC CATSSRGSPYNEQFF
TRBJ2-7 - TRBV6-1 TRBD2 TGTGCCAGCAGCCGACTAGCGGGGGTCAGAGACGAGCAGTACTTC CASSRLAGVRDEQYF
TRBJ1-2 few TRBV3-1 - TGTGCCAGCAGCCAAGATGGGGCCAGACCTAACTATGGCTACACCTTC CASSQDGARPNYGYTF
TRBJ2-5 - TRBV4-3 - TGCGCCAGCAGCCAAGGCGGGGCTGCTGGAGAGACCCAGTACTTC CASSQGGAAGETQYF
TRBJ2-1 - TRBV6-2/TRBV6-3 - TGTGCCAGCAGTGTCGGGGCCCTGGAGCAGTTCTTC CASSVGALEQFF
TRBJ2-1 - TRBV24-1 - TGTGCCACCAGTGAAGGTGGAGGCGGCTCCTACAATGAGCAGTTCTTC CATSEGGGGSYNEQFF
TRBJ2-7 few TRBV6-5 - TGTGCCAGCAGTTACTCGGCGGGGCAGGTCATCTACGAGCAGTACTTC CASSYSAGQVIYEQYF
TRBJ2-1 - TRBV7-9 - TGTGCCAGCAGCTTACAGGGGCTTTTCTACAATGAGCAGTTCTTC CASSLQGLFYNEQFF
TRBJ2-5 few TRBV11-2 TRBD1 TGTGCCAGCAGCTTAGAGGGGACAGGGAGTGTGACCCAGTACTTC CASSLEGTGSVTQYF
TRBJ1-2 - TRBV7-2 - TGTGCCAGCAGCTATCGGGACACCTTTAACTATGGCTACACCTTC CASSYRDTFNYGYTF
TRBJ2-7 - TRBV28 TRBD2 TGTGCCAGCGGATCCCTAGGGTTAGCGGGGGGGTCCTACGAGCAGTACTTC CASGSLGLAGGSYEQYF
TRBJ1-2 - TRBV11-2 - TGTGCCAGCGGGCGGTCAGGGATGTATTTCACCTTC CASGRSGMYFTF
TRBJ2-6 - TRBV6-5 TRBD1 TGTGCCAGCAGTTACTGGGGACAGGGTTCAGCTGGGGCCAACGTCCTGACTTTC CASSYWGQGSAGANVLTF
TRBJ2-1 many TRBV5-6 - TGTGCCAGCAGCTCCATGGACAGCTCCTACAATGAGCAGTTCTTC CASSSMDSSYNEQFF
TRBJ2-7 - TRBV29-1 - TGCAGCGTTGGCCGGCGAGGAGTCCCTTACGAGCAGTACTTC CSVGRRGVPYEQYF
TRBJ1-1 many TRBV12-3/TRBV12-4 - TGTGCCAGCAGTTTCGTAGGCACTGAAGCTTTCTTT CASSFVGTEAFF
TRBJ2-3 - TRBV4-2 TRBD2 TGTGCCAGCAGCCAAGAAGCGGGAGGGGTAGATACGCAGTATTTT CASSQEAGGVDTQYF
TRBJ2-7 few TRBV7-9 TRBD2 TGTGCCAGCAGCCCTAGCGGGAGATCCAACGAGCAGTACTTC CASSPSGRSNEQYF
TRBJ1-2 - TRBV29-1 - TGCAGCGTTCTGGACATCCCATATGGCTACACCTTC CSVLDIPYGYTF
TRBJ2-3 many TRBV11-2 TRBD2 TGTGCCAGCAGCAAACAACTGACTAGCGGGGGGGCCACAGATACGCAGTATTTT CASSKQLTSGGATDTQYF
TRBJ2-1 - TRBV18 - TGTGCCAGCTTTATCACGGCGGGGCCGCACAATGAGCAGTTCTTC CASFITAGPHNEQFF
TRBJ1-5 - TRBV6-2/TRBV6-3 - TGTGCCAGCAGCGACCCGGGCCGGGAGCCCCAGCATTTT CASSDPGREPQHF
TRBJ1-4 - TRBV12-3/TRBV12-4 TRBD1 TGTGCCAGCAGTATCCGGGACAGGGGGGAAAAACTGTTTTTT CASSIRDRGEKLFF
TRBJ2-1 many TRBV29-1 - TGCAGCGTCCTTATCGTTCGGGGTGGAGACAATGAGCAGTTCTTC CSVLIVRGGDNEQFF
TRBJ2-7 few TRBV25-1 - TGTGCCAGCAGTGACCTACAAAGGGGTTCCTACGAGCAGTACTTC CASSDLQRGSYEQYF
TRBJ1-2 many TRBV5-1 - TGCGCCAGCAGCTTGGGAGCCAACTATGGCTACACCTTC CASSLGANYGYTF
TRBJ1-5 - TRBV20-1 TRBD1 TGCAGTGCTGCGGACAGGGGGTCCAATCAGCCCCAGCATTTT CSAADRGSNQPQHF
TRBJ2-7 - TRBV11-2 - TGTGCCAGCATACGAAATTTAGTCGGGGATTACGAGCAGTACTTC CASIRNLVGDYEQYF
TRBJ2-2 - TRBV19 - TGTGCCAGTAGTATAGGTGACACCGGGGAGCTGTTTTTT CASSIGDTGELFF
TRBJ2-1 - TRBV20-1 TRBD2 TGCAGTGCTACGGGGGGGGCCTATTACAATGAGCAGTTCTTC CSATGGAYYNEQFF
TRBJ2-2 few TRBV4-2 - TGTGCCAGCAGCCGGCAGGGGGGTTCCGGGGAGCTGTTTTTT CASSRQGGSGELFF
TRBJ2-1 few TRBV11-2 - TGTGCCAGCAGCTTAGAACAGCTATACAATGAGCAGTTCTTC CASSLEQLYNEQFF
TRBJ2-7 many TRBV29-1 - TGCAGCGTGGAAGACAGTACCTACGAGCAGTACTTC CSVEDSTYEQYF
TRBJ2-5 - TRBV2 TRBD1 TGTGCCAGCAGATTTTCCGGGACAGGGGGGATTGAGACCCAGTACTTC CASRFSGTGGIETQYF
TRBJ2-7 - TRBV20-1 - TGCAGTGCTAGGAGGGGGTTGGACGAGCAGTACTTC CSARRGLDEQYF